A selection of T cell receptor beta chains follows, all from one sample in a study of T cells in narcolepsy. TCRdb's copy holds only in-frame clones and misses some; the assay was immunoSEQ multiplex PCR. The data show over 30,000 clones, about 84% seen once. Sequencing was carried out using CD45RA- memory CD4+ T cells from PBMCs. The receptors were gathered from a human donor with narcolepsy. Both conserved end residues are part of each CDR3. D genes are given only for firm matches. Clone sizes are given selectively: once, few, many, or a class where the clone is expanded.

NA | NA | TRBJ2-1 | TRBV20-1 | TGCAGTGTTCCCAATGAGCAGTTCTTC | CSVPNEQFF
NA | NA | TRBJ1-4 | TRBV7-2 | TGTGCCAGCAGCTTTGGAAAGGAAAAACTGTTTTTT | CASSFGKEKLFF
NA | NA | TRBJ1-1 | TRBV7-8 | TGTGCCAGCAGCCCTCGTAGCACTGAAGCTTTCTTT | CASSPRSTEAFF
NA | NA | TRBJ1-2 | TRBV6-6 | TGTGCCAGCAGTTTTGGGTTTGGGAACAACTATGGCTACACCTTC | CASSFGFGNNYGYTF
TRBD1 | NA | TRBJ2-2 | TRBV5-8 | TGTGCCAGCAGCCAGGGACAGGGTCGCACCGGGGAGCTGTTTTTT | CASSQGQGRTGELFF
TRBD1 | once | TRBJ1-3 | TRBV6-5 | TGTGCCAGCAGTTCAGACAGGGGTGGTGGAAACACCATATATTTT | CASSSDRGGGNTIYF
NA | NA | TRBJ2-3 | TRBV2 | TGTGCCAGCAGCTCGGCGGGTAGGGGTAGAAGCACAGATACGCAGTATTTT | CASSSAGRGRSTDTQYF
NA | NA | TRBJ1-1 | TRBV10-1 | TGCGCCAGCAGTGAGAGACAACGGAACACTGAAGCTTTCTTT | CASSERQRNTEAFF
NA | NA | TRBJ2-5 | TRBV19 | TGTGCCAGTAGTAGGACAGTGGCCTACCAAGAGACCCAGTACTTC | CASSRTVAYQETQYF
TRBD1 | NA | TRBJ1-5 | TRBV7-3 | TGTGCCAGCAGCCCGGACAGGTTGAATCAGCCCCAGCATTTT | CASSPDRLNQPQHF
TRBD1 | NA | TRBJ2-7 | TRBV5-4 | TGTGCCAGCAGCTTGGACGGGACAGTTTACGAGCAGTACTTC | CASSLDGTVYEQYF
TRBD1 | once | TRBJ1-2 | TRBV30 | TGTGCCTGGAGTGTGTTGCCGCGACAGGGAGTCTACACCTTC | CAWSVLPRQGVYTF
TRBD1 | NA | TRBJ1-2 | TRBV27 | TGTGCCAGCAGTATCCTCGGACAGGGTCGTAACGGCTACACCTTC | CASSILGQGRNGYTF
NA | NA | TRBJ2-7 | TRBV6-5 | TGTGCCAGCAGAAGGGACATCGACTCCTACGAGCAGTACTTC | CASRRDIDSYEQYF
NA | NA | TRBJ2-6 | TRBV2 | TGTGCCAGCAGTGATGTAAGCTCTGGGGCCAACGTCCTGACTTTC | CASSDVSSGANVLTF
NA | NA | TRBJ2-7 | TRBV28 | TGTGCCGGCAGTTTATTGGCAGGAATCTCCTACGAGCAGTACTTC | CAGSLLAGISYEQYF
TRBD1 | NA | TRBJ1-5 | TRBV2 | TGTGCCAGCAGCGGACAGGTTAGCAATCAGCCCCAGCATTTT | CASSGQVSNQPQHF
NA | few | TRBJ1-6 | TRBV10-1 | TGCGCCAGCAGTGAGTCCAACCCTACTGCACCATGTAATTCACCCCTCCACTTT | CASSESNPTAPCNSPLHF
NA | NA | TRBJ1-5 | TRBV30 | TGTGCCTGGAGCTCGACACCGAATCAGCCCCAGCATTTT | CAWSSTPNQPQHF
TRBD1 | NA | TRBJ2-3 | TRBV30 | TGTGCCTGGGCCCAGGGGGCGACAGATACGCAGTATTTT | CAWAQGATDTQYF
TRBD2 | once | TRBJ2-1 | TRBV11-3 | TGTGCCAGCAGCAAACTAGCGGGAACCCGCAATGAGCAGTTCTTC | CASSKLAGTRNEQFF
NA | NA | TRBJ2-3 | TRBV7-9 | TGTGCCAGCAACCAAGTCGGCGGCGCAGATACGCAGTATTTT | CASNQVGGADTQYF
TRBD1 | NA | TRBJ1-1 | TRBV19 | TGTGCCAGTTCGACAGGGATGAACACTGAAGCTTTCTTT | CASSTGMNTEAFF
NA | NA | TRBJ1-5 | TRBV19 | TGTGCCAGTAGTATAGATATAAATAGCAATCAGCCCCAGCATTTT | CASSIDINSNQPQHF
NA | NA | TRBJ1-1 | TRBV5-5 | TGTGCCAGCACCTCGGTAGGAAGAAGCACTGAAGCTTTCTTT | CASTSVGRSTEAFF
TRBD1 | few | TRBJ1-1 | TRBV7-9 | TGTGCCAGCAGCTCGTCCCTAGGGTCAGGGGGCGCCGTGAACACTGAAGCTTTCTTT | CASSSSLGSGGAVNTEAFF
NA | NA | TRBJ2-2 | TRBV15 | TGTGCCACCAGCACCTACTCTAGGGGTACCGGGGAGCTGTTTTTT | CATSTYSRGTGELFF
NA | NA | TRBJ2-3 | TRBV5-4 | TGTGCCAGCAGCTTGGAAGCGGAGATGGATACGCAGTATTTT | CASSLEAEMDTQYF
TRBD2 | NA | TRBJ2-1 | TRBV6-6 | TGTGCCACTTCGACTAGCGGATGGAATGAGCAGTTCTTC | CATSTSGWNEQFF
NA | NA | TRBJ2-5 | TRBV20-1 | TGCAGTGCTAGAGGGGGAGAGACCCAGTACTTC | CSARGGETQYF
NA | once | TRBJ2-3 | TRBV29-1 | TGCAGCGTTGTGGGTAGCGCCGTAGATACGCAGTATTTT | CSVVGSAVDTQYF
NA | few | TRBJ1-2 | TRBV5-1 | TGCGCCAGCAGCTCCGACGGTGACTATGGCTACACCTTC | CASSSDGDYGYTF
NA | once | TRBJ2-2 | TRBV30 | TGTGCCTGGATGTCGGGACCTTCGAACACCGGGGAGCTGTTTTTT | CAWMSGPSNTGELFF
TRBD2 | NA | TRBJ2-3 | TRBV7-6 | TGTGCCAGCAGCTTTGGCGGGGGGTCTCGCACAGATACGCAGTATTTT | CASSFGGGSRTDTQYF
NA | NA | TRBJ2-7 | TRBV4-2 | TGTGCCAGCAGCCGCCACAGGGAATCTTCTACCTACGAGCAGTACTTC | CASSRHRESSTYEQYF
TRBD1 | NA | TRBJ1-2 | TRBV29-1 | TGCAGCGTTGATAACCAACAGGGGCTGGGCTACACCTTC | CSVDNQQGLGYTF